This T cell receptor beta chain is from a study of T cells after posttransplantation cyclophosphamide. Study findings and constraints: TRB overlap between skin or GI tissue T cells and blood was limited. Donor-recipient repertoire similarity was low at 1-2 months, rising over year one.

TCRdb keeps only in-frame clones here, not all; method: immunoSEQ multiplex PCR. Of 4,900 or so clones listed, about 79% were seen once; the top ten hold about 33%. Treatment was busulfan-fludarabine conditioning, a marrow graft, and cyclophosphamide on days +3 and +4. V was pared by 7 bases and J by 8 bases, with 7 bases of the junction left unmatched. The germline V gene has CDR1 SNHLY and CDR2 FYNNEI. This CDR3 is 12 amino acids long. This clone was detected a few times. The antigen is unknown. The sequence came from a male patient between 60 and 69 years old who received an allogeneic stem cell transplant from an unrelated donor, was CMV-positive, and had no GVHD. The T cells may come from the graft donor. The chain is built from TRBV2 and TRBJ1-2; TRBD1 aligns across 7 bases. The specimen comprised PBMCs, sampled after allogeneic stem cell transplant with posttransplant cyclophosphamide. In nucleotides, the CDR3 is TGTGCCAGCACCCGAACAGGGGCCGGCTACACCTTC. Its translation: CASTRTGAGYTF.